Sequencing of this TCR beta chain was carried out in a study of early T cells in non-severe SARS-CoV-2 infection. Germline V lookup: CDR1 LGHDT, CDR2 YNNKEL (reference sequence). Germline trimming cut 2 bases from V and 4 bases from J; bases unmatched to any gene: 7. The CDR3 loop spans 15 amino acids. TCRdb passed the 5' RACE reads through MiXCR, listing each CDR3 protein once. This table has tens of thousands of distinct CDR3 sequences, about an eighth appearing once. This clonotype was seen many times. The clonotype originates from an adult who was a healthcare worker with PCR-confirmed SARS-CoV-2 infection or an uninfected control (not recorded which). Sequenced input: whole blood. The genes are TRBV3-1 and TRBJ1-2; 7 bases are a match to TRBD1. The chain's CDR3 is CASSQRQGPGYGYTF. The DNA of the CDR3 is TGTGCCAGCAGCCAACGACAGGGCCCAGGCTATGGCTACACCTTC.